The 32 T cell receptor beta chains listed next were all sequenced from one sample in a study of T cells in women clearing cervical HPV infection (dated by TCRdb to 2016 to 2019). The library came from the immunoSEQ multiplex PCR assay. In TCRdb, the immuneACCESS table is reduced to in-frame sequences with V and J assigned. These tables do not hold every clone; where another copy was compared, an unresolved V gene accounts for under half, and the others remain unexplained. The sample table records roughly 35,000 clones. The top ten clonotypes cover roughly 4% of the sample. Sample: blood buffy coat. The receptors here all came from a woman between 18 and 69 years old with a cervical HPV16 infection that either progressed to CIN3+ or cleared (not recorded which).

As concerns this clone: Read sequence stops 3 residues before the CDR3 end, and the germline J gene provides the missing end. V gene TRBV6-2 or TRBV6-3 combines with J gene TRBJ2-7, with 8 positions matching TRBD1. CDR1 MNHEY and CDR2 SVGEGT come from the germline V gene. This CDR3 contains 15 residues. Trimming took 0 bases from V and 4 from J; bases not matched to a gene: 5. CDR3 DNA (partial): TGTGCCAGCAGTTACTCCGGGACAGGATTATACGAG. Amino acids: CASSYSGTGLYE. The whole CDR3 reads CASSYSGTGLYEQYF.

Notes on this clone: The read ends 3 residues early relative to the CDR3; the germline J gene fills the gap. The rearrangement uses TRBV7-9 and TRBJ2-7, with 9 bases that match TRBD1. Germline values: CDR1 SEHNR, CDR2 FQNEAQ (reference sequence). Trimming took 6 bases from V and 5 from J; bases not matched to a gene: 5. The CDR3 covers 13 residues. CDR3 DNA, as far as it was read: TGTGCCAGCAGGGGGACAGGGCCCCACGAG. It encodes CASRGTGPHE. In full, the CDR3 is CASRGTGPHEQYF.

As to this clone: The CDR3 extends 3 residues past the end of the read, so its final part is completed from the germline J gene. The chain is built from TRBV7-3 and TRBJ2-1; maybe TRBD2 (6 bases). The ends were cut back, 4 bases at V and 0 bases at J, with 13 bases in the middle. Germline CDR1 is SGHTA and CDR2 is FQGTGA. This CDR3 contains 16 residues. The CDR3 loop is CASSSSAQSSYNEQFF. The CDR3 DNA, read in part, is TGTGCCAGCAGCTCTAGCGCTCAGAGCTCCTACAATGAG.

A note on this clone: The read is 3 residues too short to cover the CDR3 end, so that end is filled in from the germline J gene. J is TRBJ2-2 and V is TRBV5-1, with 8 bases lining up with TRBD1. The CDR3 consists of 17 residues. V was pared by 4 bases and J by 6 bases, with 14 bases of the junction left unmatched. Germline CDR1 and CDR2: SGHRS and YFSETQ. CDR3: CASSNLQGVDVSGELFF. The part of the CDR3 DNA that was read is TGCGCCAGCAGCAACCTACAGGGGGTAGATGTGTCCGGGGAG.

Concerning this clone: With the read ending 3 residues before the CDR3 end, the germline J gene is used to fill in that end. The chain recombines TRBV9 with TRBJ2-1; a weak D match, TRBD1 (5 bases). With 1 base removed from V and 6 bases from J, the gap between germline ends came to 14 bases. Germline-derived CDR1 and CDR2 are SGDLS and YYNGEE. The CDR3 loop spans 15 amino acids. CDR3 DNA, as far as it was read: TGTGCCAGCAGCGTAACGGCAGGGAAGGGCAATGAG. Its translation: CASSVTAGKGNE. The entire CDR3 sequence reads CASSVTAGKGNEQFF.

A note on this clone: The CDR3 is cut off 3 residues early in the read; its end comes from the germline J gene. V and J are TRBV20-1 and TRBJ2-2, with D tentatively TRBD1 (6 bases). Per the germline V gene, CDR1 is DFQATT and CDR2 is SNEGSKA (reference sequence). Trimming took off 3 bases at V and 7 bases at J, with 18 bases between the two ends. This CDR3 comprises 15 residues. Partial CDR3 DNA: TGCAGTGCTAGCAGGGCGCAGGGGCACAACGGGGAG. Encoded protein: CSASRAQGHNGE. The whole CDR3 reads CSASRAQGHNGELFF.

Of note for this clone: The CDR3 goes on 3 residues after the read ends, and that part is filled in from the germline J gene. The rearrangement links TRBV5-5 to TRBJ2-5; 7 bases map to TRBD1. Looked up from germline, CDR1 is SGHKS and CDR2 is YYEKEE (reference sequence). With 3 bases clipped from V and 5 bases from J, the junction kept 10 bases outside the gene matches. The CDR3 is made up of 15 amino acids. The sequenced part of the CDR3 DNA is TGTGCCAGCAGCTCGCCTTTACAGGGGCGGGAGACC. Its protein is CASSSPLQGRET. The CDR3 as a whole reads CASSSPLQGRETQYF. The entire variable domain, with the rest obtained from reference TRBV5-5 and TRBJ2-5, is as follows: DAGVTQSPTHLIKTRGQQVTLRCSPISGHKSVSWYQQVLGQGPQFIFQYYEKEERGRGNFPDRFSARQFPNYSSELNVNALLLGDSALYLCASSSPLQGRETQYFGPGTRLLVL.

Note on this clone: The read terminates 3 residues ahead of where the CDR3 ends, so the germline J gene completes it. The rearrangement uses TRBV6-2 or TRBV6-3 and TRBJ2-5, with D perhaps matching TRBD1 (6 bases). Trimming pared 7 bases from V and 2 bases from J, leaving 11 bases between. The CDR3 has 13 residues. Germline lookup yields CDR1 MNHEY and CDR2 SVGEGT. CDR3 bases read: TGTGCCAGCACCGGACAGCCTCAAGAGACC. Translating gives CASTGQPQET. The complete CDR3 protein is CASTGQPQETQYF.

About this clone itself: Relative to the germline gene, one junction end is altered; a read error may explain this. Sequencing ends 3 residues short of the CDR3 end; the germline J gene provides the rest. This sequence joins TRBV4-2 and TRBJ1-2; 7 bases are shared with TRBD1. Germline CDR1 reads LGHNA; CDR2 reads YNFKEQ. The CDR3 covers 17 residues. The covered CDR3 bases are TGCGCCAGCAGCCAAGATTCATTCGGGACAGTAAACTATGGC. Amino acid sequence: CASSQDSFGTVNYG. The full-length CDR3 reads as CASSQDSFGTVNYGYTF.

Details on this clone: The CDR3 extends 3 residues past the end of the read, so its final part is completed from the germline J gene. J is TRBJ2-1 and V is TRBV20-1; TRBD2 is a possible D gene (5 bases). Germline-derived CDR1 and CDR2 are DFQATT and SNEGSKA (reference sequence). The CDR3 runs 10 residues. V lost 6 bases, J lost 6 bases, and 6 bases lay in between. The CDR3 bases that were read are TGCAGTGCAGCGGTCAATGAG. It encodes CSAAVNE. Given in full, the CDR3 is CSAAVNEQFF.

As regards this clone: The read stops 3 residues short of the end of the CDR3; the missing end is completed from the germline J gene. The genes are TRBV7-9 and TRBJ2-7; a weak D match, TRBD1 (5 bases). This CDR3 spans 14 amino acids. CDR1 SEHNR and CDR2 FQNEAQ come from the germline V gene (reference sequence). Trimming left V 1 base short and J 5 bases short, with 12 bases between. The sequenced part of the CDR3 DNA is TGTGCCAGCAGCTTAGTGCAGGGTGCCGACGAG. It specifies CASSLVQGADE. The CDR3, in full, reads CASSLVQGADEQYF.

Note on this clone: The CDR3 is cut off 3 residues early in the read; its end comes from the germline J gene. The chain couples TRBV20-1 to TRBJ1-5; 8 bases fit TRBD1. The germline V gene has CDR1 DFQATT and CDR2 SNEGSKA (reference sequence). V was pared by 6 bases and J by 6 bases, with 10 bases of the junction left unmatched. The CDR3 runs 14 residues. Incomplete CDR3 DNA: TGCAGTGCCAAGACAGGGGAGTCCCCTCAGCCC. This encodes CSAKTGESPQP. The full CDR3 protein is CSAKTGESPQPQHF.

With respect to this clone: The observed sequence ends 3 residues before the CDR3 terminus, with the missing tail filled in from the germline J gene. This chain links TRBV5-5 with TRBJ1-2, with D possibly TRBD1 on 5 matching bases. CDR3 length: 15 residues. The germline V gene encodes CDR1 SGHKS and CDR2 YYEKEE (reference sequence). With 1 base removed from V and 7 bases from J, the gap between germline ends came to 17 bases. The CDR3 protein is CASSLTREGPLGYTF. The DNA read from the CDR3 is TGTGCCAGCAGCTTGACCCGGGAGGGGCCGCTTGGC.

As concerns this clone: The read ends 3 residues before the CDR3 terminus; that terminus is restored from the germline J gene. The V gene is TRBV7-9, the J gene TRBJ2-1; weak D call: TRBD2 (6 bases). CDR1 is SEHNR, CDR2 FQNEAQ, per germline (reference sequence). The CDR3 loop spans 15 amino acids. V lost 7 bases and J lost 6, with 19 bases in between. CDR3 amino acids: CASITSRWGVNEQFF. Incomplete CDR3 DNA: TGTGCCAGCATTACATCACGGTGGGGGGTCAATGAG. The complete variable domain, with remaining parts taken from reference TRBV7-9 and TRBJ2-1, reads DTGVSQNPRHKITKRGQNVTFRCDPISEHNRLYWYRQTLGQGPEFLTYFQNEAQLEKSRLLSDRFSAERPKGSFSTLEIQRTEQGDSAMYLCASITSRWGVNEQFFGPGTRLTVL.

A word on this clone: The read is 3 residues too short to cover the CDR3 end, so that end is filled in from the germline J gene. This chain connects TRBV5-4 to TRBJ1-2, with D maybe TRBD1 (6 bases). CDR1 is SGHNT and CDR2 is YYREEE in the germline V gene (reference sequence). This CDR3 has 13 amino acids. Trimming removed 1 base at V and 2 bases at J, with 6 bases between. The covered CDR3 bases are TGTGCCAGCAGCTTGAGGGGGAACTATGGC. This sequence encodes CASSLRGNYG. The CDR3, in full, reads CASSLRGNYGYTF.

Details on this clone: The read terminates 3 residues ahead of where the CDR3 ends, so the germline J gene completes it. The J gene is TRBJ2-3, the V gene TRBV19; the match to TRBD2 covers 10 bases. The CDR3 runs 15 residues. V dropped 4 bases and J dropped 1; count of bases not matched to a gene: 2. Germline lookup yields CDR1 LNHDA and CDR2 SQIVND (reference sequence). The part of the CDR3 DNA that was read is TGTGCCAGTAGTAGGACTAGCGGAGGCACAGATACG. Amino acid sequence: CASSRTSGGTDT. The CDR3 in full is CASSRTSGGTDTQYF.

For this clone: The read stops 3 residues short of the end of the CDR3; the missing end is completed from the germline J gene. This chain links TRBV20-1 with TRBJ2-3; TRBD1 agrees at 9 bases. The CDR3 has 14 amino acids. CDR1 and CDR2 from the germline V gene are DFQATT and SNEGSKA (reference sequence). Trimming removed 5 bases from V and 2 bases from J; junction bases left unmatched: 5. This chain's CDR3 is CSAHRGPPTDTQYF. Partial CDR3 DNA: TGCAGTGCTCACAGGGGGCCACCCACAGATACG.

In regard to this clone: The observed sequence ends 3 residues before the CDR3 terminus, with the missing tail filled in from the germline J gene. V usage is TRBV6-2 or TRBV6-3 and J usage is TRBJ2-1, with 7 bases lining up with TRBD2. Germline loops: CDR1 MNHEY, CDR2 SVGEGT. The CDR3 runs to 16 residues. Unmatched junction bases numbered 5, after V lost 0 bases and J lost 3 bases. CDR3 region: CASSYSFLADYNEQFF. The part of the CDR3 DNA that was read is TGTGCCAGCAGTTACTCGTTTCTAGCGGACTACAATGAG.

CDR3 protein: CASSRDRGLEKLFF. The sequenced part of the CDR3 DNA is TGTGCCAGCAGCCGGGACAGGGGGCTTGAAAAA. This chain links TRBV5-4 with TRBJ1-4, with 12 positions matching TRBD1. The sequence runs out 3 residues before the end of the CDR3; the remainder is reconstructed from the germline J gene. CDR1 and CDR2 (germline): SGHNT, YYREEE (reference sequence). This CDR3 region has 14 residues. J gave up 7 bases and V 4 bases, and 2 bases lay outside the gene matches.

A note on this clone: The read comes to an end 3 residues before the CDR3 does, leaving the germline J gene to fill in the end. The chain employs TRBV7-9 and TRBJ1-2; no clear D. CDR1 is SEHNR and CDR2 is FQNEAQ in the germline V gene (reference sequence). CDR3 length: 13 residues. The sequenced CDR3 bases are TGTGCCAGCAGCCTAAGCGGGGATTACGAC. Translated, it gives CASSLSGDYD. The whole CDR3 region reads CASSLSGDYDYTF.

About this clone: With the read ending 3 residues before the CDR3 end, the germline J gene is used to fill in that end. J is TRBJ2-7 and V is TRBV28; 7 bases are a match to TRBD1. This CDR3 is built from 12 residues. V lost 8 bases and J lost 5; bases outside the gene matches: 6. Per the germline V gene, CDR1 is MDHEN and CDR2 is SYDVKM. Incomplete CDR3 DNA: TGTGCCAGCGGCTACAGGGGCAACGAG. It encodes CASGYRGNE. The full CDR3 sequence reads CASGYRGNEQYF. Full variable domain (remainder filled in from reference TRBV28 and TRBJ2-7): DVKVTQSSRYLVKRTGEKVFLECVQDMDHENMFWYRQDPGLGLRLIYFSYDVKMKEKGDIPEGYSVSREKKERFSLILESASTNQTSMYLCASGYRGNEQYFGPGTRLTVT.

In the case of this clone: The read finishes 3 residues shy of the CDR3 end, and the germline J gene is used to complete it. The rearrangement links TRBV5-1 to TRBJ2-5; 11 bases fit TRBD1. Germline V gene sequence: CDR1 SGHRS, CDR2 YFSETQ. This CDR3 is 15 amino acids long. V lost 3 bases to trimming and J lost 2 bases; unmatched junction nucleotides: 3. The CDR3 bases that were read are TGCGCCAGCAGCTCGGGACAGGGGGGTCAAGAGACC. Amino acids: CASSSGQGGQET. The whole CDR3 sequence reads CASSSGQGGQETQYF.

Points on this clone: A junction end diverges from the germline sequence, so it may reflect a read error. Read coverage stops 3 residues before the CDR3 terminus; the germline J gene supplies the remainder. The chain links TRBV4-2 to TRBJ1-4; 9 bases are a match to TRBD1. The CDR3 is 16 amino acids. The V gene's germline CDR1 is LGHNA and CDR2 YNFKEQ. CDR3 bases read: TGCGCCAGCAGCCAATCAACCGGGACAGGGAACGAAAAA. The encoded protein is CASSQSTGTGNEK. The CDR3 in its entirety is CASSQSTGTGNEKLFF.

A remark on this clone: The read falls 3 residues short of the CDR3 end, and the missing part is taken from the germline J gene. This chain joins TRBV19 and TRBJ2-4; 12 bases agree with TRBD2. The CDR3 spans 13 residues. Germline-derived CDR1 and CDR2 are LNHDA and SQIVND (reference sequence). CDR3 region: CASSTRLAGDQYF. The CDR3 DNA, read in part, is TGTGCCAGTAGTACCAGACTAGCGGGAGAT. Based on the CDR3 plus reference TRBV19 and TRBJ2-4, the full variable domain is DGGITQSPKYLFRKEGQNVTLSCEQNLNHDAMYWYRQDPGQGLRLIYYSQIVNDFQKGDIAEGYSVSREKKESFPLTVTSAQKNPTAFYLCASSTRLAGDQYFGAGTRLSVL.

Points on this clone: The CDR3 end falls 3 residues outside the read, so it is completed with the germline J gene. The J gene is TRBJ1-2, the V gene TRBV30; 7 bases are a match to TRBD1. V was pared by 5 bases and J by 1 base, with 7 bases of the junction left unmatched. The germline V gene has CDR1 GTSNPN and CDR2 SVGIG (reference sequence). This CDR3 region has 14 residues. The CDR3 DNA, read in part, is TGTGCCTGGTCCGGGACAGCTCTTAACTATGGC. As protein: CAWSGTALNYG. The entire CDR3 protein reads CAWSGTALNYGYTF.

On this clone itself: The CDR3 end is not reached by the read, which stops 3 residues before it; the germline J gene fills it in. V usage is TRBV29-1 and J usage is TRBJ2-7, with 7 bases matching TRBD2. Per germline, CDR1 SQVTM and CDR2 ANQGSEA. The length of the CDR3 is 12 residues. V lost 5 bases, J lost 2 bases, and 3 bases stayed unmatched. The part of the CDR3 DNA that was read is TGCAGCGTTTCTAGCGGCACCTACGAG. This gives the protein CSVSSGTYE. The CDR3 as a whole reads CSVSSGTYEQYF.

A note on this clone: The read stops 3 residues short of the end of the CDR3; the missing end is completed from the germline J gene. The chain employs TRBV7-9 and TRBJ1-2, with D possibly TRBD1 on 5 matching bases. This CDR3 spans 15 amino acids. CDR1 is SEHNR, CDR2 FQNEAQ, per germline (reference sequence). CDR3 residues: CASSSNLGLAGNYTF. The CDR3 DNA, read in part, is TGTGCCAGCAGCTCCAATTTGGGACTAGCGGGAAAC.

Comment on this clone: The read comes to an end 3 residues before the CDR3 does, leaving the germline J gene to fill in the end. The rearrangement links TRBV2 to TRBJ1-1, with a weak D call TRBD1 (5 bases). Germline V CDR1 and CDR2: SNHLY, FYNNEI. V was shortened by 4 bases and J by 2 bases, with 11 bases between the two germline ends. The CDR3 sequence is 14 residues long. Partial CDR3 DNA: TGTGCCAGCAGTGGTAGGGGTACAAACACTGAA. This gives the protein CASSGRGTNTE. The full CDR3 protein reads CASSGRGTNTEAFF.

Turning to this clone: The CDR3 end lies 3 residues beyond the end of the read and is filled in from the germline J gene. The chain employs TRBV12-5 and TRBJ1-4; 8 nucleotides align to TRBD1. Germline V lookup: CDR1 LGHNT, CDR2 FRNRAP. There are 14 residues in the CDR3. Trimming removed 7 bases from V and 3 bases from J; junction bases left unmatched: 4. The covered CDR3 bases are TGTGCTAGTGCTACGGGACAGGCTAATGAAAAA. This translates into CASATGQANEK. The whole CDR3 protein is CASATGQANEKLFF.

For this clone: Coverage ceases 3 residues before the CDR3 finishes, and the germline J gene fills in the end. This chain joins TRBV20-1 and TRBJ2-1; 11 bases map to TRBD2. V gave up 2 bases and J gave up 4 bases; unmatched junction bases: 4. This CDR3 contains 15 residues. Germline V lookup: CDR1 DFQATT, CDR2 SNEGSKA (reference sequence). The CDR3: CSARLAGGFYNEQFF. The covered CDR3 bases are TGCAGTGCTAGACTAGCGGGAGGTTTTTACAATGAG.

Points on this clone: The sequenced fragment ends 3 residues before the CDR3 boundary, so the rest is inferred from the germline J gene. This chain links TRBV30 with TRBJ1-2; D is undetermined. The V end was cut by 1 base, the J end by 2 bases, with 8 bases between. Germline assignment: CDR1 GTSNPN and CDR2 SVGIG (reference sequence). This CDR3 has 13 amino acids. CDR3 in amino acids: CAWSDTRNYGYTF. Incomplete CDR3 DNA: TGTGCCTGGAGTGACACCAGGAACTATGGC.

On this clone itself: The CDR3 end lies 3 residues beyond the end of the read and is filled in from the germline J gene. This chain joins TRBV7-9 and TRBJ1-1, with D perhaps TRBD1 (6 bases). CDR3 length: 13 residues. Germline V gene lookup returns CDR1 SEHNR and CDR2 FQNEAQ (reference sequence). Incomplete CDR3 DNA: TGTGCCAGCAGCCCACAACAGGGTTCGGGA. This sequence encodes CASSPQQGSG. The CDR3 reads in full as CASSPQQGSGAFF.